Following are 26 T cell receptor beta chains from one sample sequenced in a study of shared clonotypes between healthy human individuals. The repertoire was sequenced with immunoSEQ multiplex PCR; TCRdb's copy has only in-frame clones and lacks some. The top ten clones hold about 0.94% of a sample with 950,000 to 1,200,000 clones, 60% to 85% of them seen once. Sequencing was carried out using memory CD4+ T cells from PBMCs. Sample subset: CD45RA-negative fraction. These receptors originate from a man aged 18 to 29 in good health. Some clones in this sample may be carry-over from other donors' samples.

Here the CDR3 reads CASRPSRQGAQNIQYF. CDR3 DNA sequence: TGTGCCAGCAGACCCTCCCGACAGGGGGCCCAAAACATTCAGTACTTC. The rearrangement uses TRBV2 and TRBJ2-4, with 10 bases identical to TRBD1. CDR1 SNHLY and CDR2 FYNNEI come from the germline V gene. The V gene end was trimmed by 6 bases and the J gene end by 5 bases; junction bases not matched to a gene: 10. This CDR3 is built from 16 residues. The whole variable domain, filled in from reference TRBV2 and TRBJ2-4, reads EPEVTQTPSHQVTQMGQEVILRCVPISNHLYFYWYRQILGQKVEFLVSFYNNEISEKSEIFDDQFSVERPDGSNFTLKIRSTKLEDSAMYFCASRPSRQGAQNIQYFGAGTRLSVL.

The CDR3 DNA reads TGTGCCAGCAGCCAAGATCTCGGTACACCTGAGTACTTC. Translating it yields CASSQDLGTPEYF. V gene TRBV4-2 combines with J gene TRBJ2-5; D call uncertain. Between the trimmed V and J ends, which lost 0 bases and 12 bases, there was a span of 14 bases. CDR1 and CDR2 (germline): LGHNA, YNFKEQ. The CDR3 consists of 13 residues.

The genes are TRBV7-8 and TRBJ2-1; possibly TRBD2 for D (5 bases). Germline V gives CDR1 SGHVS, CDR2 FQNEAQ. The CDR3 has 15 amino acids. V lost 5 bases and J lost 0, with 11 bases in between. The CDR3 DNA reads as TGTGCCAGCAGCCCAATGGGGAGCTCCTACAATGAGCAGTTCTTC. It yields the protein CASSPMGSSYNEQFF. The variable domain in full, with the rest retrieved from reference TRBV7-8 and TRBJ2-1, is GAGVSQSPRYKVAKRGQDVALRCDPISGHVSLFWYQQALGQGPEFLTYFQNEAQLDKSGLPSDRFFAERPEGSVSTLKIQRTQQEDSAVYLCASSPMGSSYNEQFFGPGTRLTVL.

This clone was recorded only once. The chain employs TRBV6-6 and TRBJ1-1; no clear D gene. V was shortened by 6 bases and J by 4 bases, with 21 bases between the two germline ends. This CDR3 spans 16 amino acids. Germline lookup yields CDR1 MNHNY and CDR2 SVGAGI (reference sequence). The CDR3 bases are TGTGCCAGCAGCAACCGTCCCGAGGTTCAGAGCACTGAAGCTTTCTTT. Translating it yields CASSNRPEVQSTEAFF.

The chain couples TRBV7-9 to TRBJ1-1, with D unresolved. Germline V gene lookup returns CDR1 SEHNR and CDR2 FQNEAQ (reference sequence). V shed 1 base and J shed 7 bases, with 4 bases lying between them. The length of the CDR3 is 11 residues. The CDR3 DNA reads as TGTGCCAGCAGCTTAGGTTTTGAAGCTTTCTTT. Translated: CASSLGFEAFF.

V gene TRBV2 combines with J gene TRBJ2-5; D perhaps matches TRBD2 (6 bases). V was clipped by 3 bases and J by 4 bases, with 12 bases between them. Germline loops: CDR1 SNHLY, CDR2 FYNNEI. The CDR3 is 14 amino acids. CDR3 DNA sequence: TGTGCCAGCAGTGACGGCGGGGCGCTAGAGACCCAGTACTTC. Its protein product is CASSDGGALETQYF.

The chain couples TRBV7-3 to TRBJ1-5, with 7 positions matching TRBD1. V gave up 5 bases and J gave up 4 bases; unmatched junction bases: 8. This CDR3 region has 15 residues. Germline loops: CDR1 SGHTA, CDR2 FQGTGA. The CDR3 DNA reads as TGTGCCAGCAGCCCACAGGGACAGTTAAATCAGCCCCAGCATTTT. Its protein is CASSPQGQLNQPQHF.

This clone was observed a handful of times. In DNA, the CDR3 is TGCGCCAGCAGCTTGGAACCGTCGAATCAGCCCCAGCATTTT. Its translation: CASSLEPSNQPQHF. This chain links TRBV5-1 with TRBJ1-5; no definite D call. This CDR3 region has 14 residues. Germline values: CDR1 SGHRS, CDR2 YFSETQ. V was pared by 0 bases and J by 4 bases, with 8 bases between.

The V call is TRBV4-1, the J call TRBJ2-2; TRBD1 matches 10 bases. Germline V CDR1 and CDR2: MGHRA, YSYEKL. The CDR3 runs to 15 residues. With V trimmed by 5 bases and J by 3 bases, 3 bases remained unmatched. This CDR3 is CASSRDRGYTGELFF. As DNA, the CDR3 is TGCGCCAGCAGCAGGGACAGGGGATACACCGGGGAGCTGTTTTTT.

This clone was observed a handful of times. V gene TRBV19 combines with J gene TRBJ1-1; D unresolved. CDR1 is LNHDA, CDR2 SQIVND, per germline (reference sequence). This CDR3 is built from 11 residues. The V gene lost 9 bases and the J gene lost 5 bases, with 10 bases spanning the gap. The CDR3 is CASTTRTEAFF. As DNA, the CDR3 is TGTGCCAGCACGACGCGGACTGAAGCTTTCTTT. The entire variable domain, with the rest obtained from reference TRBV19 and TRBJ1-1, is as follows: DGGITQSPKYLFRKEGQNVTLSCEQNLNHDAMYWYRQDPGQGLRLIYYSQIVNDFQKGDIAEGYSVSREKKESFPLTVTSAQKNPTAFYLCASTTRTEAFFGQGTRLTVV.

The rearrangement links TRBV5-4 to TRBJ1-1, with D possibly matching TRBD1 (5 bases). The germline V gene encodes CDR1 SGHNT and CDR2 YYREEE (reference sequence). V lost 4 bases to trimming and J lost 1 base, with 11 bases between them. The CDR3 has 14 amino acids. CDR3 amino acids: CASSPRRGNTEAFF. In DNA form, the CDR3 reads TGTGCCAGCAGCCCTCGTAGGGGGAACACTGAAGCTTTCTTT.

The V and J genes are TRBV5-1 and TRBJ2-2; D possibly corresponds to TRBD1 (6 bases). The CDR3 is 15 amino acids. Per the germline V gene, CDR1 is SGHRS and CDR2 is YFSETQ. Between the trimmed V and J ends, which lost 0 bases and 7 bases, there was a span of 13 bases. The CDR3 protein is CASSLVRTVGGELFF. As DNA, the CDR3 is TGCGCCAGCAGCTTGGTGCGGACAGTGGGCGGGGAGCTGTTTTTT.

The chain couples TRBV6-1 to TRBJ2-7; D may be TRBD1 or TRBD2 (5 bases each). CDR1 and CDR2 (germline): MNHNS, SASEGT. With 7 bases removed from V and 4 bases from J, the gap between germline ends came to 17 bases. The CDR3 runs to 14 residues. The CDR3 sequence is CASIRGARSYEQYF. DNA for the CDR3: TGTGCCAGCATAAGAGGGGCCCGGTCGTACGAGCAGTACTTC.

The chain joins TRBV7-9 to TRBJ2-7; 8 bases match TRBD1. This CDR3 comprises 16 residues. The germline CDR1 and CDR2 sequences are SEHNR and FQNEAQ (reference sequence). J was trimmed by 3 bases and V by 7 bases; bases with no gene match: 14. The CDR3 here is CASTDTNQGAHYEQYF. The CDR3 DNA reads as TGTGCCAGCACCGACACCAACCAGGGGGCTCACTACGAGCAGTACTTC.

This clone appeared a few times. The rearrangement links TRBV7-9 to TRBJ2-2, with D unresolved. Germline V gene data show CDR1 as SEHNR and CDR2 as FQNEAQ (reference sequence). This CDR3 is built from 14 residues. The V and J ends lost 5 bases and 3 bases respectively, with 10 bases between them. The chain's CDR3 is CASSPVRDTGELFF. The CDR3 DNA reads TGTGCCAGCAGCCCTGTCCGCGACACCGGGGAGCTGTTTTTT.

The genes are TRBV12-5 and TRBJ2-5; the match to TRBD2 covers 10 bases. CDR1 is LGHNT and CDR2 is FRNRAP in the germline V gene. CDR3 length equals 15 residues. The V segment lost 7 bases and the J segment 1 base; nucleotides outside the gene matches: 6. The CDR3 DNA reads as TGTGCTAGTGCCCCGGGACTAGCGATCCAAGAGACCCAGTACTTC. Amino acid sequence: CASAPGLAIQETQYF.

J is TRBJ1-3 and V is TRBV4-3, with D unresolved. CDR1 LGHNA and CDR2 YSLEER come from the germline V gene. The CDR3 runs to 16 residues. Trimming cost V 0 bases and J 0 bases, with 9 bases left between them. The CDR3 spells CASSQDFTVSGNTIYF. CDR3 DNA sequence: TGCGCCAGCAGCCAAGATTTCACAGTCTCTGGAAACACCATATATTTT.

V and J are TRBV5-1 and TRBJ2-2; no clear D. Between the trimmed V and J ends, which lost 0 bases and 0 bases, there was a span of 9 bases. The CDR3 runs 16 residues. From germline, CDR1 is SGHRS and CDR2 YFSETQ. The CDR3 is CASSLVSLSNTGELFF. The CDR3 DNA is TGCGCCAGCAGCTTGGTTTCGCTATCGAACACCGGGGAGCTGTTTTTT.

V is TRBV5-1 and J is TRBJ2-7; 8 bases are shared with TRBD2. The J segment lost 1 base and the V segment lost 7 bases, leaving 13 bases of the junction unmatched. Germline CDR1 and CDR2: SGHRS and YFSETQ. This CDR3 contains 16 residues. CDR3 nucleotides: TGCGCCAGCCGATACGAAGCGGGAGTGTCATCCTACGAGCAGTACTTC. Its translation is CASRYEAGVSSYEQYF.

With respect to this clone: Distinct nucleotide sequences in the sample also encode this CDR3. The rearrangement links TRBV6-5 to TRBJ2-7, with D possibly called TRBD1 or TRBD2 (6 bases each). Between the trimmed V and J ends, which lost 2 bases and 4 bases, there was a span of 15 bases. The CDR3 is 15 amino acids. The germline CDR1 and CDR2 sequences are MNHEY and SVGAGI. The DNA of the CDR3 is TGTGCCAGCAGTTACAGGGACCGAGGGGGGTACGAGCAGTACTTC. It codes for CASSYRDRGGYEQYF.

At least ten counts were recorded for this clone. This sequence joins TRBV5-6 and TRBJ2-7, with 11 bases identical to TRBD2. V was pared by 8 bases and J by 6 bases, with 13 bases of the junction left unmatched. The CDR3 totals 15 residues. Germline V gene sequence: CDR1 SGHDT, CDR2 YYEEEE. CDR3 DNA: TGTGCCAGTAAAATAGCGGGAGGGCCGAGCGGCGAGCAGTACTTC. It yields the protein CASKIAGGPSGEQYF. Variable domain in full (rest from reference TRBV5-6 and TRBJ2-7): DAGVTQSPTHLIKTRGQQVTLRCSPKSGHDTVSWYQQALGQGPQFIFQYYEEEERQRGNFPDRFSGHQFPNYSSELNVNALLLGDSALYLCASKIAGGPSGEQYFGPGTRLTVT.

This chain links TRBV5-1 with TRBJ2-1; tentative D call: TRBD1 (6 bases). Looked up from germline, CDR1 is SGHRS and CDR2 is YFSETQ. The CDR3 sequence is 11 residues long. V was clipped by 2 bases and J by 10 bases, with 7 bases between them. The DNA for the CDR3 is TGCGCCAGCAGCTTCGACAGGGAGCAGTTCTTC. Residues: CASSFDREQFF.

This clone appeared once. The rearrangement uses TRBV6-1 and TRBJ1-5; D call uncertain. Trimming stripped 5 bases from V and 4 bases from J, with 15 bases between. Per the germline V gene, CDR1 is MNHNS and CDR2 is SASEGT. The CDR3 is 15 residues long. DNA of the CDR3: TGTGCCAGCAGTTCAGGATTTGCGGGAAATCAGCCCCAGCATTTT. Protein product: CASSSGFAGNQPQHF.

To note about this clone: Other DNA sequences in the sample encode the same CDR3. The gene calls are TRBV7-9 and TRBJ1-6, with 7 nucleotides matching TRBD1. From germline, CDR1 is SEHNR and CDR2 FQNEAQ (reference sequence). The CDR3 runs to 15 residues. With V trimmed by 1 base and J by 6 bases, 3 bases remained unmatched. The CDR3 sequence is CASSLGAGGNSPLHF. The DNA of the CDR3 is TGTGCCAGCAGCTTAGGGGCAGGGGGTAATTCACCCCTCCACTTT.

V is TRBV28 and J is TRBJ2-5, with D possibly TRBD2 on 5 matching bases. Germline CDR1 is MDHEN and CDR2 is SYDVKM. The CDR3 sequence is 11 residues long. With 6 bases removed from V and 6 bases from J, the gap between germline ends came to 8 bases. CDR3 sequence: CASSRGQTQYF. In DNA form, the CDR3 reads TGTGCCAGCAGCAGAGGGCAGACCCAGTACTTC.

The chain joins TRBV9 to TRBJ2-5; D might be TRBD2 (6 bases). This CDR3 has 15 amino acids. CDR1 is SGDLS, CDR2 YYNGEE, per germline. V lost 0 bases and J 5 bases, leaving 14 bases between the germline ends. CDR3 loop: CASSVGGGTMETQYF. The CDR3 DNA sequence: TGTGCCAGCAGCGTAGGGGGCGGGACGATGGAGACCCAGTACTTC.